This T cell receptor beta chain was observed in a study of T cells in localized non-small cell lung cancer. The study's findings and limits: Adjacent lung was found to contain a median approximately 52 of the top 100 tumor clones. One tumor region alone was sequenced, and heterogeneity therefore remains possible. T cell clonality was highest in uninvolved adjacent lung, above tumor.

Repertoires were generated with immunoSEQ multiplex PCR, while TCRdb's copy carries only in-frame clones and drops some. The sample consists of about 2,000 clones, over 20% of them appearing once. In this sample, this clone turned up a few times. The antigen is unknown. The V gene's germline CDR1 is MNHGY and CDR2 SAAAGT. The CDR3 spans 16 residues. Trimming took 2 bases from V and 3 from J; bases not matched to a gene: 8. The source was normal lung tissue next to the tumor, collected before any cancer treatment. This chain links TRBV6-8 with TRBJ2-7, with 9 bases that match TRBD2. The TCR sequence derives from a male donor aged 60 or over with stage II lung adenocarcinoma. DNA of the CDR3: TGTGCCAGCAGTTACCTTGGGGCTAGCGGGAACTACGAGCAGTACTTC. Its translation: CASSYLGASGNYEQYF.